The 20 T cell receptor beta chains reported below all come from one sample, sequenced in a study of blood T cell repertoires in COVID-19. Profiling relied on immunoSEQ multiplex PCR, and the TCRdb table lists in-frame clones only, not all of them. This sample has approximately 180,000 clones, with about 80% found just once. The sequenced sample was peripheral blood. The receptors shown here come from a woman in her seventies with acute or convalescent COVID-19.

This rearrangement joins TRBV10-3 to TRBJ2-2; the match to TRBD1 covers 9 bases. The J segment lost 3 bases and the V segment lost 0 bases, leaving 2 bases of the junction unmatched. This CDR3 spans 16 amino acids. Germline V gene sequence: CDR1 ENHRY, CDR2 SYGVKD. This chain's CDR3 is CAISESWTGDTGELFF. CDR3 bases: TGTGCCATCAGTGAGTCCTGGACAGGGGACACCGGGGAGCTGTTTTTT.

The J gene is TRBJ1-1, the V gene TRBV12-3 or TRBV12-4, with D perhaps matching TRBD1 (6 bases). Trimming took off 8 bases at V and 4 bases at J, with 14 bases between the two ends. The length of the CDR3 is 13 residues. The CDR3 reads CASAIRGGTEAFF. In DNA, the CDR3 is TGTGCCAGCGCAATCAGAGGGGGCACTGAAGCTTTCTTT.

The chain recombines TRBV2 with TRBJ1-2; D uncertain. Germline CDR1 reads SNHLY; CDR2 reads FYNNEI. Trimming left V 5 bases short and J 0 bases short, with 4 bases between. CDR3 length: 12 residues. CDR3 sequence (DNA): TGTGCCAGCAGTACGGCTAACTATGGCTACACCTTC. Translating gives CASSTANYGYTF.

The CDR3 DNA reads TGTGCCAGTACCCAACAAGTAAACACCGGGGAGCTGTTTTTT. Its protein is CASTQQVNTGELFF. The gene calls are TRBV19 and TRBJ2-2; D gene ambiguous. The CDR3 totals 14 residues. CDR1 is LNHDA, CDR2 SQIVND, per germline (reference sequence). Trimming stripped 7 bases from V and 2 bases from J, with 11 bases between.

The gene calls are TRBV11-2 and TRBJ2-3, with 7 bases matching TRBD1. This CDR3 contains 16 residues. Germline values: CDR1 SGHAT, CDR2 FQNNGV. V trimming: 5 bases; J trimming: 0 bases; junction bases outside the gene matches: 8. CDR3: CASSATGTTSTDTQYF. Here the CDR3 DNA reads TGTGCCAGCAGCGCGACAGGGACCACTAGCACAGATACGCAGTATTTT.

This clone was counted once. The chain uses TRBV4-1 and TRBJ2-1; weak D call: TRBD1 (6 bases). Trimming removed 1 base from V and 4 bases from J, with 14 bases in between. The germline CDR1 and CDR2 sequences are MGHRA and YSYEKL. CDR3 size: 16 residues. The DNA for the CDR3 is TGCGCCAGCAGCCAAGCCCTGGGACAATCATACAATGAGCAGTTCTTC. This sequence encodes CASSQALGQSYNEQFF.

This clone showed up just once. The chain links TRBV11-3 to TRBJ1-2, with D possibly TRBD1 on 5 matching bases. V was pared by 4 bases and J by 3 bases, with 9 bases between. Per the germline V gene, CDR1 is SGHNT and CDR2 is YENEEA. This CDR3 is built from 13 residues. The CDR3 is CASSCGHDYGYTF. The CDR3 DNA follows: TGTGCCAGCAGCTGCGGACATGACTATGGCTACACCTTC.

This sequence joins TRBV30 and TRBJ2-1, with D maybe TRBD2 (5 bases). Germline CDR1 and CDR2: GTSNPN and SVGIG (reference sequence). The ends were cut back, 3 bases at V and 15 bases at J, with 15 bases in the middle. The CDR3 contains 11 residues. The CDR3 region has the DNA TGTGCCTGGAGCGATCGGGGTTCACTGTTCTTC. Translating gives CAWSDRGSLFF.

The chain combines TRBV27 with TRBJ2-7; 7 bases align to TRBD2. The CDR3 extends over 14 amino acids. Germline CDR1 reads MNHEY; CDR2 reads SMNVEV (reference sequence). The trim removed 6 bases at V and 0 bases at J, leaving 5 bases unmatched. In DNA form, the CDR3 reads TGTGCCAGCAGCCTTCGGGGGGACTCCTACGAGCAGTACTTC. Its translation: CASSLRGDSYEQYF.

The CDR3 region has the DNA TGTGCCAGCAATACCTTAGCGGGTAGCTCCTACAATGAGCAGTTCTTC. It encodes CASNTLAGSSYNEQFF. J is TRBJ2-1 and V is TRBV7-9; TRBD2 matches 7 bases. Trimming removed 7 bases from V and 0 bases from J; junction bases left unmatched: 9. The germline V gene has CDR1 SEHNR and CDR2 FQNEAQ (reference sequence). The CDR3 runs 16 residues.

V gene TRBV7-6 combines with J gene TRBJ2-1; TRBD2 matches 7 bases. The length of the CDR3 is 18 residues. J lost 0 bases, V lost 1 base, and 9 bases had no gene match. Germline values: CDR1 SGHVS, CDR2 FNYEAQ. CDR3 protein: CASSLGGLAVVSYNEQFF. In DNA form, the CDR3 reads TGTGCCAGCAGCTTAGGGGGCCTAGCGGTAGTCTCCTACAATGAGCAGTTCTTC.

This clone has a handful of counts. The genes are TRBV19 and TRBJ2-3; 10 bases are a match to TRBD1. The length of the CDR3 is 15 residues. V shed 6 bases and J 6 bases; nucleotides not matched to a gene: 9. Germline CDR1 and CDR2: LNHDA and SQIVND (reference sequence). CDR3 DNA sequence: TGTGCCAGTAGCGCCGACAGGGGGCAGGGGGATACGCAGTATTTT. Its protein product is CASSADRGQGDTQYF.

The rearrangement joins TRBV6-1 to TRBJ2-2, with 7 bases matching TRBD2. CDR1 and CDR2 (germline): MNHNS, SASEGT. The CDR3 totals 16 residues. J lost 7 bases, V lost 4 bases, and 12 bases had no gene match. The CDR3 DNA reads TGTGCCAGCAGTGCCTTCAGGGAGGGCCTTGGCGGGGAGCTGTTTTTT. This sequence encodes CASSAFREGLGGELFF.

The rearrangement links TRBV18 to TRBJ2-2; D is uncertain. The germline V gene encodes CDR1 KGHSH and CDR2 LQKENI. V shed 0 bases and J shed 4 bases, with 12 bases lying between them. This CDR3 is built from 16 residues. CDR3 DNA: TGTGCCAGCTCACCACCGGCGGCTGAGAGCACCGGGGAGCTGTTTTTT. Protein: CASSPPAAESTGELFF.

The rearrangement joins TRBV7-2 to TRBJ2-3; 8 bases align to TRBD1. Germline assignment: CDR1 SGHTA and CDR2 FQGNSA. Losses at the gene ends were 1 base for V and 4 bases for J; bases not matched to a gene: 4. The CDR3 runs to 15 residues. The CDR3, as DNA: TGTGCCAGCAGCTTAGGGACAGGGCGGGCAGATACGCAGTATTTT. This gives the protein CASSLGTGRADTQYF. Using reference TRBV7-2 and TRBJ2-3 for the parts outside the CDR3, the full variable domain is GAGVSQSPSNKVTEKGKDVELRCDPISGHTALYWYRQSLGQGLEFLIYFQGNSAPDKSGLPSDRFSAERTGGSVSTLTIQRTQQEDSAVYLCASSLGTGRADTQYFGPGTRLTVL.

This clone was counted a few times. The chain is built from TRBV7-2 and TRBJ2-7, with D unclear. V was pared by 2 bases and J by 5 bases, with 16 bases between. The CDR3 spans 15 residues. The germline V gene encodes CDR1 SGHTA and CDR2 FQGNSA. The CDR3 region is CASSLPQATNDEQYF. For the CDR3, the DNA is TGTGCCAGCAGCTTACCCCAGGCTACGAACGACGAGCAGTACTTC. The variable domain in full, with the rest retrieved from reference TRBV7-2 and TRBJ2-7, is GAGVSQSPSNKVTEKGKDVELRCDPISGHTALYWYRQSLGQGLEFLIYFQGNSAPDKSGLPSDRFSAERTGGSVSTLTIQRTQQEDSAVYLCASSLPQATNDEQYFGPGTRLTVT.

The rearrangement links TRBV30 to TRBJ1-1; D is uncertain. The CDR3 loop spans 12 amino acids. Germline V gives CDR1 GTSNPN, CDR2 SVGIG (reference sequence). V was trimmed by 2 bases and J by 1 base, leaving 5 bases between them. The CDR3: CAWSPRNTEAFF. The CDR3 region has the DNA TGTGCCTGGAGTCCGAGGAACACTGAAGCTTTCTTT.

In its sample, this clone was seen a few times. The chain joins TRBV28 to TRBJ2-1, with 7 bases that match TRBD2. CDR1 and CDR2 (germline): MDHEN, SYDVKM. V lost 8 bases and J lost 6; bases outside the gene matches: 7. The CDR3 has 13 residues. CDR3 sequence: CASGGGPPNEQFF. The CDR3 nucleotides are TGTGCCAGCGGGGGAGGGCCTCCCAATGAGCAGTTCTTC.

This clone came up a few times. The chain recombines TRBV3-1 (or the pseudogene TRBV3-2) with TRBJ2-7; TRBD1 matches at 10 bases. The CDR3 covers 16 residues. Germline V CDR1 and CDR2: LGHDT, YNNKEL (reference sequence). The junction had 15 bases not matched to a gene; V was cut back by 6 bases and J by 7 bases. The CDR3 here is CASSDQPGQGSYEQYF. CDR3 DNA sequence: TGTGCCAGCAGTGATCAACCGGGACAGGGGTCTTATGAGCAGTACTTC.

The chain recombines TRBV11-3 with TRBJ2-1; 7 bases align to TRBD1. V lost 5 bases to trimming and J lost 0 bases; unmatched junction nucleotides: 7. The CDR3 is made up of 16 amino acids. Germline loops: CDR1 SGHNT, CDR2 YENEEA. CDR3 coding DNA: TGTGCCAGCAGCGCCCGACAGGGAAGCTCCTACAATGAGCAGTTCTTC. This encodes CASSARQGSSYNEQFF.